The present T cell receptor (beta chain) was sequenced within a study of blood T cell repertoires in COVID-19. Study-wide background: T cells, B-cell-depleted T cells, or PBMCs supplied cDNA or gDNA.

Sequencing was performed with immunoSEQ multiplex PCR; in TCRdb, only in-frame clones are kept and a portion is missing. This sample has around 340,000 clones; over 85% occur once, and the top ten carry over 3.5%. This CDR3 spans 16 amino acids. Per germline, CDR1 MNHEY and CDR2 SMNVEV (reference sequence). V trimming: 6 bases; J trimming: 0 bases; junction bases outside the gene matches: 8. Those enrolled in Seattle joined during active infection and were followed longitudinally afterward. The receptor's source is an older woman with COVID-19, enrolled during active disease. This chain links TRBV27 with TRBJ1-2; 9 positions match TRBD1. Sequences were obtained from peripheral blood. The CDR3 DNA sequence: TGTGCCAGCAGGGGACAGGGACTTTTAGCTAACTATGGCTACACCTTC. Translating it yields CASRGQGLLANYGYTF.